This T cell receptor beta chain originates from a study of T cells in women clearing cervical HPV infection. Study at large: Cases were women with histologically confirmed HPV16-related CIN3 or worse, including a couple of invasive cancers.

MY09/MY11 PCR detected cervical HPV DNA; dot-blot assigned genotypes. The length of the CDR3 is 15 residues. CDR1 is SGHNT and CDR2 is YENEEA in the germline V gene. V shed 3 bases and J 0 bases; nucleotides not matched to a gene: 2. General study points: Repertoire richness, not evenness, was significantly elevated in CIN3+ cases versus controls.

Turning to this clone: Its antigen remains unknown. Read coverage stops 3 residues before the CDR3 terminus; the germline J gene supplies the remainder.

Repertoires were generated with immunoSEQ multiplex PCR, while TCRdb's copy carries only in-frame clones and drops some. The listing records about 34,000 clones. The sample comprised blood buffy coat. The clonotype originates from a woman between 18 and 70 years old with a cervical HPV16 infection that either progressed to CIN3+ or cleared (not recorded which). V and J are TRBV11-3 and TRBJ2-1; 7 nucleotides align to TRBD2. CDR3 DNA, as far as it was read: TGTGCCAGCAGCTTCGGCGGGAGCTCCTACAATGAG. Protein: CASSFGGSSYNE. The CDR3 as a whole reads CASSFGGSSYNEQFF.